These T cell receptor beta chains were read from a single sample in a study of T cell changes during pregnancy in multiple sclerosis. Here immunoSEQ multiplex PCR was the method, and the copy in TCRdb shows in-frame clones only, minus some. Of tens of thousands of clones listed, roughly 89% are singletons. The material was peripheral blood, obtained in the third trimester of pregnancy. These receptors were taken from a female donor in good health, enrolled as a control in a pregnancy study. Each CDR3 is given with its conserved first and last residue. The D gene is left open where the match is weak. The listing skips clone size in some rows; elsewhere it reads once, few, many or a size class.

J | length | size | D | V | DNA | CDR3
TRBJ2-1 | 16 | . | TRBD1 | TRBV10-3 | TGTGCCATCAGTGGCAACCCGGGACAGGGGCGAAATGAGCAGTTCTTC | CAISGNPGQGRNEQFF
TRBJ2-7 | 13 | . | TRBD2 | TRBV6-1 | TGTGCCAGCAAGCTAGCGGAGGCCTACGAGCAGTACTTC | CASKLAEAYEQYF
TRBJ2-1 | 11 | . | . | TRBV20-1 | TGCAGTGCTAGTTCCGGCAATGAGCAGTTCTTC | CSASSGNEQFF
TRBJ1-2 | 16 | . | TRBD1 | TRBV10-3 | TGTGCCATTCCCGAGAGGGGACAGGGCCCTAACTATGGCTACACCTTC | CAIPERGQGPNYGYTF
TRBJ2-2 | 14 | . | TRBD2 | TRBV9 | TGTGCCAGCAGCGGAGCGGGAGGTACCGGGGAGCTGTTTTTT | CASSGAGGTGELFF
TRBJ1-1 | 13 | few | TRBD1 | TRBV27 | TGTGCCAGCAGTCACAGGGGGAACACTGAAGCTTTCTTT | CASSHRGNTEAFF
TRBJ1-1 | 11 | . | . | TRBV2 | TGTGCCCTTATCGGGAGGACTGAAGCTTTCTTT | CALIGRTEAFF
TRBJ1-2 | 11 | . | . | TRBV6-1 | TGTGCCAGCAGTCGTGGGGAGGGGCCGCGCTTC | CASSRGEGPRF
TRBJ2-7 | 15 | . | TRBD2 | TRBV6-6 | TGTGCCAGCAGCTGGGGGGGACTAACCCCAAACGAGCAGTACTTC | CASSWGGLTPNEQYF
TRBJ1-1 | 15 | . | . | TRBV6-1 | TGTGCCAGCAGACAGGTACTTCTAATGAACACTGAAGCTTTCTTT | CASRQVLLMNTEAFF
TRBJ2-7 | 15 | once | TRBD2 | TRBV10-3 | TGTGCCATCAGTGATCAAGCGGGGGGGCCGGTCGAGCAGTACTTC | CAISDQAGGPVEQYF
TRBJ2-7 | 13 | . | . | TRBV7-2 | TGTGCCAGCAGCCCGAGAGTACGCTACGAGCAGTACTTC | CASSPRVRYEQYF
TRBJ1-2 | 14 | . | TRBD1 | TRBV6-4 | TGTGCCAGCACGAGGGACAGCGATAACTATGGCTACACCTTC | CASTRDSDNYGYTF
TRBJ1-1 | 12 | few | . | TRBV18 | TGTGCCAGCTCACAAACCGGGAGCGAAGCTTTCTTT | CASSQTGSEAFF
TRBJ2-7 | 14 | . | . | TRBV13 | TGTGCCAGCAGCAAACGGACAGAAGGCTACGAGCAGTACTTC | CASSKRTEGYEQYF
TRBJ1-5 | 13 | once | TRBD1 | TRBV7-8 | TGTGCCAGCAGCCCACGCAGGGGGCAGCCCCAGCATTTT | CASSPRRGQPQHF
TRBJ2-1 | 17 | . | TRBD2 | TRBV29-1 | TGCAGCGTACAGGTGGCCTCCCTAGCGGGAGTTGGCTATGAGCAGTTCTTC | CSVQVASLAGVGYEQFF
TRBJ2-1 | 15 | . | TRBD2 | TRBV5-4 | TGTGCCAGCAGCGAAGGTAGCGGGGGCCCCTTAGAGCAGTTCTTC | CASSEGSGGPLEQFF
TRBJ1-5 | 14 | . | . | TRBV28 | TGTGCCAGCAGTTTTTCAGGGAGCGGGCAGCCCCAGCATTTT | CASSFSGSGQPQHF
TRBJ1-3 | 17 | . | . | TRBV10-1 | TGCGCCAGCAGAGGGGGGGGCGGGGGAAGTCCTGGAAACACCATATATTTT | CASRGGGGGSPGNTIYF
TRBJ2-7 | 17 | . | TRBD1 | TRBV30 | TGTGCCTGGAAGGCAGGGGGCTTTCTTTTTAGCTCCTACGAGCAGTACTTC | CAWKAGGFLFSSYEQYF
TRBJ2-7 | 12 | . | TRBD2 | TRBV27 | TGTGCCAGCAGTTTAGCGGGGGGCGAGCAGTACTTC | CASSLAGGEQYF
TRBJ2-7 | 14 | . | . | TRBV7-2 | TGTGCCAGCAGCACGTTATTCCGGTCCTACGAGCAGTACTTC | CASSTLFRSYEQYF
TRBJ2-1 | 14 | . | . | TRBV2 | TGTGCCAGCAGTGCTACGACAATCCACAATGAGCAGTTCTTC | CASSATTIHNEQFF
TRBJ2-3 | 14 | . | . | TRBV10-3 | TGTGCCATCAGTGAGTCGCTCAGGTCAGATACGCAGTATTTT | CAISESLRSDTQYF
TRBJ2-5 | 15 | . | . | TRBV7-2 | TGTGCCAGCAGCCCATTGGCGGGCAGCACGGTGACCCAGTACTTC | CASSPLAGSTVTQYF
TRBJ2-5 | 17 | . | TRBD2 | TRBV11-2 | TGTGCCAGCAGCTCCAAGGTGGGTTCGGGGGGGACGGAGACCCAGTACTTC | CASSSKVGSGGTETQYF
TRBJ1-3 | 12 | . | . | TRBV15 | TGTGCCACCAGCACGGGCCAGGGCAGCCTATATTTT | CATSTGQGSLYF
TRBJ2-1 | 20 | . | TRBD2 | TRBV5-1 | TGCGCCAGCAGCTTGGCGGCGACTAGCGGGTTAAGGAGCTCCTACAATGAGCAGTTCTTC | CASSLAATSGLRSSYNEQFF
TRBJ2-1 | 14 | . | . | TRBV15 | TGTGCCACCAGCAGAGCGGGAGGGGACAGGGTGCAGTTCTTC | CATSRAGGDRVQFF
TRBJ2-1 | 15 | . | . | TRBV19 | TGTGCCAGTAGTCCAGACAGGAGCTCCTACAATGAGCAGTTCTTC | CASSPDRSSYNEQFF
TRBJ2-1 | 16 | . | TRBD1 | TRBV7-9 | TGTGCCAGCAGCTCCCACAGGGGACGCCGCTACAATGAGCAGTTCTTC | CASSSHRGRRYNEQFF
TRBJ1-1 | 15 | . | . | TRBV4-1 | TGCGCCAGCAGCCCTAACGGGGTGAGGTCAACTGAAGCTTTCTTT | CASSPNGVRSTEAFF
TRBJ1-6 | 15 | . | . | TRBV5-4 | TGTGCCAGCAGTCACCCGGGACAAGACCATTCACCCCTCCACTTT | CASSHPGQDHSPLHF
TRBJ2-1 | 15 | . | TRBD1 | TRBV6-4 | TGTGCCAGCAGTGGGGGACAGGGGGCTAACAATGAGCAGTTCTTC | CASSGGQGANNEQFF